The 16 T cell receptor beta chains in this list originate from one sample, sequenced in a study of neurological immune-mediated disorders. TCRdb called the 5' RACE reads again in MiXCR, with one record for every CDR3 protein. The table lists 77,000 or so distinct CDR3 sequences, about 9.7% of them singletons. The sequenced sample was PBMCs. These receptor sequences come from a man aged 50-59 years in good health.

This clonotype was seen repeatedly, ten times or more. CDR3 coding DNA: TGTGCCAGCAGCACCCGGGACGGAGCAACTAATGAAAAACTGTTTTTT. This sequence encodes CASSTRDGATNEKLFF. J is TRBJ1-4 and V is TRBV7-2; TRBD1 might be the D (5 bases). Germline lookup yields CDR1 SGHTA and CDR2 FQGNSA. V was cut by 5 bases and J by 0 bases, with 13 bases left in between. This CDR3 spans 16 amino acids.

This clonotype showed up many times. The chain has TRBV29-1 and TRBJ2-7, with 8 bases lining up with TRBD1. V shed 6 bases and J 2 bases; nucleotides not matched to a gene: 3. Per germline, CDR1 SQVTM and CDR2 ANQGSEA. The CDR3 is 12 residues long. The CDR3 DNA is TGCAGCGTGGGGGACAGGCCCTACGAGCAGTACTTC. Protein product: CSVGDRPYEQYF.

This clonotype was seen ten or more times. The chain combines TRBV9 with TRBJ1-2; D gene uncertain. V was clipped by 0 bases and J by 3 bases, with 15 bases between them. The germline CDR1 and CDR2 sequences are SGDLS and YYNGEE. This CDR3 region has 16 residues. The CDR3 sequence is CASSVGVGGVDYGYTF. CDR3 nucleotide sequence: TGTGCCAGCAGCGTAGGAGTCGGCGGGGTGGACTATGGCTACACCTTC.

As for this clonotype: One end of the junction is discordant with germline, which a read error may explain. J is TRBJ2-7 and V is TRBV5-1; D might be TRBD1 or TRBD2, each matching 6 bases. This CDR3 has 15 residues. Per the germline V gene, CDR1 is SGHRS and CDR2 is YFSETQ. CDR3 amino acids: CASSPPRGRTYEQYF. CDR3 in DNA: TGTGCAAGCAGCCCCCCGAGGGGGAGGACCTACGAGCAGTACTTC.

This clonotype was recorded many times. The V call is TRBV20-1, the J call TRBJ2-3; D possibly uses TRBD1 or TRBD2 (5 bases each). The V gene lost 5 bases and the J gene lost 9 bases, with 12 bases spanning the gap. This CDR3 contains 11 residues. In germline, CDR1 is DFQATT, CDR2 SNEGSKA (reference sequence). The CDR3 loop is CSAAPRGTQYF. The CDR3 DNA sequence: TGCAGTGCTGCCCCGAGGGGCACGCAGTATTTT.

This clonotype was seen repeatedly, ten times or more. The chain combines TRBV29-1 with TRBJ1-2, with D possibly matching TRBD1 (6 bases). The germline V gene has CDR1 SQVTM and CDR2 ANQGSEA. Trimming stripped 1 base from V and 2 bases from J, with 14 bases between. This CDR3 spans 15 amino acids. The CDR3 bases are TGCAGCGTTGAAGGGAGAACAGGGATGAACTATGGCTACACCTTC. Translated: CSVEGRTGMNYGYTF.

This clonotype occurred many times. The CDR3 protein is CASRKAGFSGLSTEAFF. For the CDR3, the DNA is TGTGCCAGCAGAAAAGCGGGATTTTCAGGTTTGAGCACTGAAGCTTTCTTT. This rearrangement joins TRBV12-3 or TRBV12-4 to TRBJ1-1; D is ambiguous. The V gene lost 6 bases and the J gene lost 4 bases, with 24 bases spanning the gap. The CDR3 covers 17 residues.

This clonotype was counted at least ten times. In DNA, the CDR3 is TGCAGCGCTTGCCCTGACCGCACGGAGCAGTTCTTC. Translating it yields CSACPDRTEQFF. The V gene is TRBV29-1, the J gene TRBJ2-1; D is uncertain. The germline V and J ends were trimmed by 7 bases and 10 bases, with 17 bases remaining between them. Germline values: CDR1 SQVTM, CDR2 ANQGSEA. The CDR3 extends over 12 amino acids.

This clonotype appeared many times. The V and J genes are TRBV2 and TRBJ2-2; TRBD1 might be the D (5 bases). The CDR3 totals 13 residues. Trimming shortened V by 8 bases and J by 4 bases, and 11 bases separated the two germline ends. Germline CDR1 and CDR2: SNHLY and FYNNEI. The CDR3 coding sequence is TGTGCCAGCGGAAGACAGATCACCGGGGAGCTGTTTTTT. This translates into CASGRQITGELFF. Using reference TRBV2 and TRBJ2-2 for the parts outside the CDR3, the full variable domain is EPEVTQTPSHQVTQMGQEVILRCVPISNHLYFYWYRQILGQKVEFLVSFYNNEISEKSEIFDDQFSVERPDGSNFTLKIRSTKLEDSAMYFCASGRQITGELFFGEGSRLTVL.

This clonotype was recorded many times. The rearrangement uses TRBV6-2 or TRBV6-3 and TRBJ2-7; D unclear. This CDR3 spans 14 amino acids. Germline CDR1 is MNHEY and CDR2 is SVGEGT. Trimming took 2 bases from V and 2 from J, leaving 10 bases between them. The CDR3 reads CASSYVSVAYEQYF. CDR3 DNA: TGTGCCAGCAGTTACGTTTCTGTCGCCTACGAGCAGTACTTC.

This clonotype was seen ten or more times. The rearrangement joins TRBV28 to TRBJ2-3; 7 positions match TRBD1. The V gene end was trimmed by 4 bases and the J gene end by 3 bases; junction bases not matched to a gene: 7. The CDR3 is 15 residues long. Germline CDR1 is MDHEN and CDR2 is SYDVKM. CDR3 residues: CASSYAGGRTDTQYF. CDR3 bases: TGTGCCAGCAGTTATGCAGGGGGACGTACAGATACGCAGTATTTT. Based on the CDR3 plus reference TRBV28 and TRBJ2-3, the full variable domain is DVKVTQSSRYLVKRTGEKVFLECVQDMDHENMFWYRQDPGLGLRLIYFSYDVKMKEKGDIPEGYSVSREKKERFSLILESASTNQTSMYLCASSYAGGRTDTQYFGPGTRLTVL.

This clonotype was seen repeatedly, ten times or more. The V and J genes are TRBV7-2 and TRBJ1-1; possibly TRBD1 for D (6 bases). Trimming left V 1 base short and J 1 base short, with 10 bases between. CDR1 is SGHTA and CDR2 is FQGNSA in the germline V gene. The CDR3 spans 15 residues. The CDR3 DNA reads as TGTGCCAGCAGCTTAGTGGCAGGGGCGAACACTGAAGCTTTCTTT. It encodes CASSLVAGANTEAFF.

This clonotype has ten or more counts. V usage is TRBV29-1 and J usage is TRBJ2-7, with D unclear. The CDR3 consists of 11 residues. V lost 7 bases to trimming and J lost 2 bases, with 9 bases between them. Germline V gene lookup returns CDR1 SQVTM and CDR2 ANQGSEA. The CDR3 region is CSANRAYEQYF. In DNA, the CDR3 is TGCAGCGCCAACAGAGCCTACGAGCAGTACTTC.

This clonotype has at least ten counts. This chain uses TRBV11-2 with TRBJ1-1; D uncertain. The length of the CDR3 is 13 residues. Germline V gene sequence: CDR1 SGHAT, CDR2 FQNNGV. Trimming shortened V by 1 base and J by 3 bases, and 6 bases separated the two germline ends. CDR3 DNA sequence: TGTGCCAGCAGCTTAGCGTCATACACTGAAGCTTTCTTT. Protein product: CASSLASYTEAFF.

This clonotype was recorded many times. The chain carries TRBV12-5 and TRBJ2-7; a possible D gene is TRBD2 (5 bases). Germline CDR1 is LGHNT and CDR2 is FRNRAP. The CDR3 is made up of 14 amino acids. Trimming shortened V by 1 base and J by 5 bases, and 12 bases separated the two germline ends. The CDR3 region has the DNA TGTGCTAGTGGTTTGGGACCCACCGGGGACGAGCAGTACTTC. Residues: CASGLGPTGDEQYF.

Of note for this clonotype: The junction differs from germline at one of its ends, possibly a read error. V and J are TRBV28 and TRBJ2-1; perhaps TRBD1 as D (6 bases). Germline CDR1 is MDHEN and CDR2 is SYDVKM. The CDR3 has 12 residues. CDR3 region: CASSTGYNEQLF. In DNA form, the CDR3 reads TGTGCCAGCAGCACAGGGTACAATGAGCAGTTATTC.